The 27 T cell receptor beta chains listed next were all sequenced from one sample in a study of identical twins. A single record per CDR3 protein comes from TCRdb applying MiXCR to the 5' RACE reads. The table records around 480,000 distinct CDR3 sequences, roughly an eighth of them present only once. These same data were also listed under a study on yellow fever vaccine responses in identical twins.

Sequencing input: CD4+ T cells sorted from blood. The receptors originated from a woman aged 18-29 years in good health.

This chain connects TRBV20-1 to TRBJ2-3; 8 bases are shared with TRBD2. The CDR3 length is 14 residues. Per germline, CDR1 DFQATT and CDR2 SNEGSKA (reference sequence). The ends lost 3 bases at V and 5 bases at J; junction bases unmatched: 7. CDR3 sequence reads: CSASRGGGLDTQYF. The CDR3 region has the DNA TGCAGTGCTAGCCGCGGCGGGGGGTTAGATACGCAGTATTTT.

In this sample, this clonotype turned up a few times. The gene calls are TRBV10-1 and TRBJ2-7, with D perhaps TRBD1 (6 bases). V lost 6 bases and J 4 bases, leaving 10 bases between the germline ends. Germline V gene lookup returns CDR1 WNHNN and CDR2 SYGVQD (reference sequence). The CDR3 extends over 12 amino acids. The CDR3 bases are TGCGCCAGCAGCAGGGACAAGTACGAGCAGTACTTC. Encoded protein: CASSRDKYEQYF.

The chain joins TRBV6-1 to TRBJ2-1, with D tentatively TRBD2 (5 bases). Germline V gene sequence: CDR1 MNHNS, CDR2 SASEGT. The CDR3 contains 15 residues. Trimming cost V 1 base and J 9 bases, with 16 bases left between them. This CDR3 reads CASSEGGSLSSEQFF. DNA of the CDR3: TGTGCCAGCAGTGAAGGTGGGAGCCTTTCTAGTGAGCAGTTCTTC.

In its sample, this clonotype was seen a few times. The chain is built from TRBV29-1 and TRBJ1-5; weak D call: TRBD1 (6 bases). The germline V and J ends were trimmed by 6 bases and 0 bases, with 18 bases remaining between them. Germline loops: CDR1 SQVTM, CDR2 ANQGSEA. This CDR3 is 16 amino acids long. CDR3 residues: CSVLLRGGDSNQPQHF. For the CDR3, the DNA is TGCAGCGTCCTATTACGGGGGGGCGATAGCAATCAGCCCCAGCATTTT.

The chain is built from TRBV5-1 and TRBJ1-6; D uncertain. V lost 0 bases and J lost 10, with 14 bases in between. The CDR3 has 15 residues. Germline V gene lookup returns CDR1 SGHRS and CDR2 YFSETQ. In nucleotides, the CDR3 is TGCGCCAGCAGCTTGGGTGTGGGCTTGGACTCACCCCTCCACTTT. It codes for CASSLGVGLDSPLHF.

This clonotype was recorded many times. This chain connects TRBV7-8 to TRBJ1-2, with a possible D match to TRBD1 (5 bases). The CDR3 extends over 13 amino acids. The V and J ends lost 1 base and 4 bases respectively, with 7 bases between them. CDR1 SGHVS and CDR2 FQNEAQ come from the germline V gene. The CDR3 region is CASSLEQVYGYTF. Written as DNA, the CDR3 is TGTGCCAGCAGCTTAGAACAGGTCTATGGCTACACCTTC.

This clonotype has a handful of counts. The rearrangement uses TRBV3-1 and TRBJ1-2; D gene unclear. Looked up from germline, CDR1 is LGHDT and CDR2 is YNNKEL (reference sequence). The ends were cut back, 3 bases at V and 8 bases at J, with 10 bases in the middle. The CDR3 spans 12 residues. This chain's CDR3 is CASSQSSAGYTF. The DNA for the CDR3 is TGTGCCAGCAGCCAGAGTAGTGCGGGCTACACCTTC. The whole variable domain, filled in from reference TRBV3-1 and TRBJ1-2, reads DTAVSQTPKYLVTQMGNDKSIKCEQNLGHDTMYWYKQDSKKFLKIMFSYNNKELIINETVPNRFSPKSPDKAHLNLHINSLELGDSAVYFCASSQSSAGYTFGSGTRLTVV.

This clonotype was detected only once. The J gene is TRBJ2-7, the V gene TRBV7-8; 9 bases match TRBD2. The CDR3 runs 17 residues. Germline V gene sequence: CDR1 SGHVS, CDR2 FQNEAQ. The ends lost 2 bases at V and 4 bases at J; junction bases unmatched: 12. The CDR3 DNA reads TGTGCCAGCAGCTTAAAAGCGGGGGGCGTCGTGGGGTACGAGCAGTACTTC. Translating gives CASSLKAGGVVGYEQYF.

This rearrangement joins TRBV3-1 to TRBJ2-7; a possible D gene is TRBD1 (5 bases). This CDR3 is built from 12 residues. Trimming took off 3 bases at V and 6 bases at J, with 9 bases between the two ends. Germline CDR1 and CDR2: LGHDT and YNNKEL (reference sequence). The CDR3 DNA reads as TGTGCCAGCAGCCAGCAAAGGGGCGAGCAGTACTTC. It codes for CASSQQRGEQYF.

The chain combines TRBV20-1 with TRBJ2-1, with TRBD2 identical over 15 bases. There are 14 residues in the CDR3. V lost 3 bases and J lost 13; bases outside the gene matches: 7. The germline V gene encodes CDR1 DFQATT and CDR2 SNEGSKA (reference sequence). The CDR3 spells CSASVPGLAGGQFF. In nucleotides, the CDR3 is TGCAGTGCTAGTGTACCGGGACTAGCGGGGGGTCAGTTCTTC.

The chain recombines TRBV6-5 with TRBJ1-5; 9 bases match TRBD1. Germline V gene lookup returns CDR1 MNHEY and CDR2 SVGAGI. Trimming took 2 bases from V and 6 from J; bases not matched to a gene: 2. The CDR3 is 14 residues long. DNA for the CDR3: TGTGCCAGCAGTTACCGGGACAGGGTTCAGCCCCAGCATTTT. Translating it yields CASSYRDRVQPQHF.

The chain joins TRBV10-3 to TRBJ2-1; 9 nucleotides line up with TRBD1. The germline V gene encodes CDR1 ENHRY and CDR2 SYGVKD. V lost 10 bases, J lost 0 bases, and 1 base stayed unmatched. The CDR3 extends over 13 amino acids. CDR3 region: CATTGGSYNEQFF. The CDR3 DNA is TGTGCCACGACAGGGGGCTCCTACAATGAGCAGTTCTTC.

This clonotype was counted ten times or more. The genes are TRBV10-2 and TRBJ2-7; 9 positions agree with TRBD2. V was pared by 6 bases and J by 1 base, with 10 bases of the junction left unmatched. The length of the CDR3 is 16 residues. CDR1 and CDR2 (germline): WSHSY, SAAADI. CDR3 nucleotides: TGCGCCAGCAGCGTAGTTAGCGGGAGAATTTCCTACGAGCAGTACTTC. Protein sequence: CASSVVSGRISYEQYF.

This clonotype was seen more than once but under ten times. The J gene is TRBJ1-4, the V gene TRBV6-1, with a weak D call TRBD1 (6 bases). Germline lookup yields CDR1 MNHNS and CDR2 SASEGT. The CDR3 is 14 residues long. Trimming cost V 6 bases and J 7 bases, with 15 bases left between them. The chain's CDR3 is CASSRTGLGEKLFF. Written as DNA, the CDR3 is TGTGCCAGCAGCCGAACAGGGTTGGGTGAAAAACTGTTTTTT.

The V gene is TRBV5-1, the J gene TRBJ2-5; D might be TRBD1 or TRBD2, each matching 5 bases. The CDR3 totals 13 residues. Per the germline V gene, CDR1 is SGHRS and CDR2 is YFSETQ. Trimming cost V 3 bases and J 5 bases, with 11 bases left between them. This CDR3 is CASSSRDGETQYF. Written as DNA, the CDR3 is TGCGCCAGCAGCTCCCGGGACGGGGAGACCCAGTACTTC. The full variable domain, its missing parts supplied by reference TRBV5-1 and TRBJ2-5, is KAGVTQTPRYLIKTRGQQVTLSCSPISGHRSVSWYQQTPGQGLQFLFEYFSETQRNKGNFPGRFSGRQFSNSRSEMNVSTLELGDSALYLCASSSRDGETQYFGPGTRLLVL.

This clonotype showed up just a few times. This chain links TRBV7-2 with TRBJ2-7; D uncertain. Germline CDR1 reads SGHTA; CDR2 reads FQGNSA. V was shortened by 4 bases and J by 3 bases, with 7 bases between the two germline ends. This CDR3 spans 12 amino acids. The DNA for the CDR3 is TGTGCCAGCAGCTCATACCTCTACGAGCAGTACTTC. Amino acid sequence: CASSSYLYEQYF.

This clonotype was seen a handful of times. The V and J genes are TRBV28 and TRBJ1-1, with D tentatively TRBD1 (5 bases). Trimming pared 6 bases from V and 1 base from J, leaving 15 bases between. This CDR3 has 15 amino acids. CDR1 and CDR2 from the germline V gene are MDHEN and SYDVKM. CDR3 DNA sequence: TGTGCCAGCAGAATAATGGGGCAGAGGAACACTGAAGCTTTCTTT. It encodes CASRIMGQRNTEAFF.

This clonotype appeared a few times. This chain connects TRBV4-2 to TRBJ2-1; unclear D gene. CDR1 is LGHNA and CDR2 is YNFKEQ in the germline V gene. V dropped 0 bases and J dropped 6 bases, with 6 bases sitting between them. The CDR3 totals 13 residues. The CDR3 region has the DNA TGTGCCAGCAGCCAAGATTCGGGCAATGAGCAGTTCTTC. This codes for CASSQDSGNEQFF.

In its sample, this clonotype ranks as medium-sized. This chain links TRBV6-5 with TRBJ2-1; D gene uncertain. There are 12 residues in the CDR3. Germline V gives CDR1 MNHEY, CDR2 SVGAGI. Trimming took 2 bases from V and 10 from J, leaving 9 bases between them. CDR3: CASSYPSKEQFF. As DNA, the CDR3 is TGTGCCAGCAGTTACCCGAGTAAGGAGCAGTTCTTC.

The chain recombines TRBV9 with TRBJ2-7; TRBD1 aligns across 8 bases. With V trimmed by 0 bases and J by 5 bases, 4 bases remained unmatched. Per germline, CDR1 SGDLS and CDR2 YYNGEE. The CDR3 has 14 amino acids. The CDR3, as DNA: TGTGCCAGCAGCGTAGGGACAGGGATCCACGAGCAGTACTTC. Protein product: CASSVGTGIHEQYF.

This clonotype showed up just a few times. The rearrangement joins TRBV7-3 to TRBJ2-3; maybe TRBD1 (5 bases). With 4 bases removed from V and 0 bases from J, the gap between germline ends came to 14 bases. CDR3 size: 16 residues. CDR1 is SGHTA and CDR2 is FQGTGA in the germline V gene. The CDR3 coding sequence is TGTGCCAGCAGCTCCAGTGGGGCCCATAGCACAGATACGCAGTATTTT. It codes for CASSSSGAHSTDTQYF.

This clonotype was seen a handful of times. The rearrangement uses TRBV5-6 and TRBJ2-6; D is unclear. The V and J ends lost 0 bases and 4 bases respectively, with 8 bases between them. This CDR3 spans 15 amino acids. CDR1 and CDR2 from the germline V gene are SGHDT and YYEEEE. Written as DNA, the CDR3 is TGTGCCAGCAGCTTGGGGTCGGCCGGGGCCAACGTCCTGACTTTC. As protein: CASSLGSAGANVLTF.

This clonotype was recorded a few times. V usage is TRBV20-1 and J usage is TRBJ2-5, with 7 bases fitting TRBD2. The CDR3 is made up of 14 amino acids. Trimming took 3 bases from V and 2 from J; bases not matched to a gene: 6. Germline V gene sequence: CDR1 DFQATT, CDR2 SNEGSKA (reference sequence). CDR3 DNA sequence: TGCAGTGCTAGTAAGCTAGCGGATCAAGAGACCCAGTACTTC. Its translation is CSASKLADQETQYF.

This clonotype came up once. The CDR3 spells CASSLGSFRTEEQYF. The CDR3 DNA reads TGCGCCAGCAGCTTGGGCTCCTTCCGGACGGAGGAGCAGTACTTC. The chain uses TRBV5-1 and TRBJ2-7; D is uncertain. Looked up from germline, CDR1 is SGHRS and CDR2 is YFSETQ. V gave up 0 bases and J gave up 7 bases, with 17 bases separating them. CDR3 length equals 15 residues.

This clonotype was found a few times. The chain recombines TRBV20-1 with TRBJ2-4, with D unresolved. V lost 1 base, J lost 0 bases, and 10 bases lay in between. CDR1 DFQATT and CDR2 SNEGSKA come from the germline V gene (reference sequence). The CDR3 is 15 residues long. The CDR3 loop is CSARVLKLAKNIQYF. CDR3 sequence (DNA): TGCAGTGCTAGAGTGCTTAAACTAGCCAAAAACATTCAGTACTTC.

V gene TRBV6-1 combines with J gene TRBJ1-6; D unresolved. Germline CDR1 is MNHNS and CDR2 is SASEGT. The CDR3 extends over 15 amino acids. Trimming stripped 1 base from V and 9 bases from J, with 13 bases between. The CDR3, as DNA: TGTGCCAGCAGTGAAGTGTGGGGTAAGGGTTCACCCCTCCACTTT. This translates into CASSEVWGKGSPLHF.

This clonotype came up a few times. The rearrangement joins TRBV5-6 to TRBJ2-7; 7 positions agree with TRBD1. This CDR3 has 15 amino acids. V gave up 4 bases and J gave up 0 bases; unmatched junction bases: 7. In germline, CDR1 is SGHDT, CDR2 YYEEEE. CDR3 nucleotides: TGTGCCAGCAGCCCGGGACAGATTGCCTCCTACGAGCAGTACTTC. Encoded protein: CASSPGQIASYEQYF.